Following are 7 T cell receptor beta chains from one sample sequenced in a study of spatial heterogeneity in lung cancer. TCRdb redid the calling of the 5' RACE reads with MiXCR, one entry per CDR3 protein. The sample yields about 10,000 distinct CDR3 sequences, 20% to 25% seen once. The sample's time point: blood at routine non-recurrence follow-up after resection. The sequences come from PBMCs, collected at follow-up. The receptors were gathered from a male donor with early-stage non-small cell lung cancer.

J is TRBJ1-1 and V is TRBV5-1, with D perhaps TRBD1 (5 bases). The CDR3 is 14 amino acids. The germline CDR1 and CDR2 sequences are SGHRS and YFSETQ. Between the trimmed V and J ends, which lost 2 bases and 2 bases, there was a span of 10 bases. CDR3 in amino acids: CASSFGTGNTEAFF. The CDR3 DNA sequence: TGCGCCAGCAGCTTCGGGACGGGAAACACTGAAGCTTTCTTT.

V and J are TRBV19 and TRBJ1-1; TRBD1 aligns across 8 bases. Germline V CDR1 and CDR2: LNHDA, SQIVND (reference sequence). V shed 7 bases, J shed 5 bases, and the junction held 9 bases outside the gene matches. The CDR3 contains 14 residues. The CDR3 DNA sequence: TGTGCCAGTACCCTAGGACAGGGAACAACTGAAGCTTTCTTT. Translation gives CASTLGQGTTEAFF.

The table lists this clonotype with a few counts. V and J are TRBV11-1 and TRBJ1-1; tentative D call: TRBD1 (6 bases). The CDR3 is 14 residues long. The V gene lost 4 bases and the J gene lost 5 bases, with 14 bases spanning the gap. The germline gives CDR1 SGHAT, CDR2 FQDESV (reference sequence). CDR3 coding DNA: TGTGCCAGCAGCTGGGAGGGGGTTGGGACTGAAGCTTTCTTT. The encoded protein is CASSWEGVGTEAFF.

The rearrangement links TRBV7-8 to TRBJ2-5; 7 bases are a match to TRBD2. The CDR3 is made up of 14 amino acids. With V trimmed by 4 bases and J by 5 bases, 7 bases remained unmatched. The germline V gene has CDR1 SGHVS and CDR2 FQNEAQ. The CDR3 DNA follows: TGTGCCAGCAGCTACTTAAGCGGGACTGAGACCCAGTACTTC. Protein product: CASSYLSGTETQYF.

This clonotype was detected ten times or more. J is TRBJ1-5 and V is TRBV29-1; possible D gene TRBD1, 5 bases. The V gene lost 6 bases and the J gene lost 0 bases, with 12 bases spanning the gap. In germline, CDR1 is SQVTM, CDR2 ANQGSEA. This CDR3 has 14 amino acids. The CDR3 reads CSVRGGNSNQPQHF. The CDR3 region has the DNA TGCAGCGTCCGGGGGGGAAATAGCAATCAGCCCCAGCATTTT.

This clonotype is medium-sized in the sample. The J gene is TRBJ2-7, the V gene TRBV5-4, with 7 positions matching TRBD1. This CDR3 is built from 14 residues. V lost 2 bases, J lost 2 bases, and 4 bases stayed unmatched. Per germline, CDR1 SGHNT and CDR2 YYREEE (reference sequence). The chain's CDR3 is CASSFRDSPYEQYF. The CDR3 DNA follows: TGTGCCAGCAGCTTCCGGGACAGTCCCTACGAGCAGTACTTC.

Many counts were recorded for this clonotype. The rearrangement joins TRBV7-8 to TRBJ1-1; no reliable D call. Germline CDR1 reads SGHVS; CDR2 reads FQNEAQ. The CDR3 is made up of 18 amino acids. The V end was cut by 1 base, the J end by 0 bases, with 18 bases between. The CDR3 coding sequence is TGTGCCAGCAGCTTAGAACGCAGGTGGGGAGTAGTGAACACTGAAGCTTTCTTT. Protein sequence: CASSLERRWGVVNTEAFF.